The clone carrying this TCR beta chain appeared many times. This sample is part of a study of Graves' ophthalmopathy and Graves' hyperthyroidism. Using RNA transcripts, the TCR beta CDR3 regions were amplified. Investigators did first-round RT-PCR with HTBI primers, then second-round multiplex PCR. TCRdb analysed the multiplex PCR reads with MiXCR anew, one entry per CDR3 protein. The sample includes 680,000 or so distinct CDR3 sequences, approximately 21% of them seen just once. The CDR3 is 11 residues long. The V gene end was trimmed by 6 bases and the J gene end by 5 bases; junction bases not matched to a gene: 3. Germline V gene sequence: CDR1 SQVTM, CDR2 ANQGSEA.

The sequence came from a woman aged 18-29 years with stable Graves' hyperthyroidism. Some clones in this sample may be carry-over from other donors' samples. Sequencing was done on a sample of peripheral blood. This chain joins TRBV29-1 and TRBJ2-7, with 8 bases lining up with TRBD1. CDR3 DNA sequence: TGCAGCGTAAAGACAGGGGACGAGCAGTACTTC. This gives the protein CSVKTGDEQYF.